The rows below give T cell receptor beta chains drawn from one sample of a study of blood T cell repertoires in COVID-19. Repertoires were generated with immunoSEQ multiplex PCR, while TCRdb's copy carries only in-frame clones and drops some. The sample holds 80,000 to 90,000 clones; approximately 79% are singletons and the top ten take 10% to 12%. Sequencing input: peripheral blood. These receptors were taken from a man between 65 and 85 years old with acute or convalescent COVID-19. Each CDR3 is given with its conserved first and last residue. Each record gives: V gene, CDR3 length, D gene, J gene, clone size, CDR3 protein, CDR3 DNA. A D gene is named only where the DNA matches it firmly. Size values are once, few and many counts, or a class for expanded clones, and some rows have none.

>TRBV7-2|15|-|TRBJ1-5|few
CASSLSWVSRQPQHF
TGTGCCAGCAGCTTGAGCTGGGTGTCGCGGCAGCCCCAGCATTTT
>TRBV3-1/TRBV3-2|13|-|TRBJ2-5|-
CASSHRGGETQYF
TGTGCCAGCAGCCACAGGGGAGGGGAGACCCAGTACTTC
>TRBV27|14|TRBD2|TRBJ2-5|-
CASRGLAGEETQYF
TGTGCCAGCAGGGGACTAGCGGGGGAAGAGACCCAGTACTTC
>TRBV5-1|14|TRBD1|TRBJ2-5|-
CASSWRQGSETQYF
TGCGCCAGCAGCTGGCGACAGGGGTCAGAGACCCAGTACTTC
>TRBV19|14|-|TRBJ1-5|-
CASSINRINQPQHF
TGTGCCAGTAGTATTAACAGGATCAATCAGCCCCAGCATTTT
>TRBV19|15|TRBD2|TRBJ2-1|-
CASGPSGGLYNEQFF
TGTGCCAGCGGCCCTAGCGGGGGCCTCTACAATGAGCAGTTCTTC
>TRBV10-3|15|TRBD2|TRBJ2-5|-
CAISEWTRNQETQYF
TGTGCCATCAGTGAGTGGACTAGGAATCAAGAGACCCAGTACTTC
>TRBV4-1|16|TRBD1|TRBJ1-2|-
CASSHFIRGGNYGYTF
TGCGCCAGCAGCCATTTCATCAGAGGGGGCAACTATGGCTACACCTTC
>TRBV5-4|15|-|TRBJ1-2|-
CASSPGGGANYGYTF
TGTGCCAGCAGTCCCGGGGGGGGAGCTAACTATGGCTACACCTTC
>TRBV3-1/TRBV3-2|17|TRBD2|TRBJ2-5|-
CASSPGLAGGPEETQYF
TGTGCCAGCAGCCCGGGACTAGCGGGGGGCCCAGAAGAGACCCAGTACTTC
>TRBV2|14|-|TRBJ1-2|-
CASSEGSGRYGYTF
TGTGCCAGCAGTGAAGGGTCAGGGCGGTATGGCTACACCTTC
>TRBV28|15|-|TRBJ2-5|-
CASSLLGAVAETQYF
TGTGCCAGCAGTTTGTTGGGAGCGGTCGCGGAGACCCAGTACTTC
>TRBV3-1/TRBV3-2|13|-|TRBJ2-7|-
CASSHRAGYEQYF
TGTGCCAGCAGCCACAGGGCGGGGTACGAGCAGTACTTC
>TRBV19|17|TRBD1|TRBJ2-6|-
CASNPGTGSSGANVLTF
TGTGCCAGTAACCCCGGGACAGGGAGCTCTGGGGCCAACGTCCTGACTTTC
>TRBV28|14|-|TRBJ2-1|-
CASSLTDRLNEQFF
TGTGCCAGCAGTTTGACAGACAGGCTCAATGAGCAGTTCTTC
>TRBV24-1|23|TRBD1|TRBJ1-2|-
CATSGPTGGRPSARRPEPYGYTF
TGTGCCACCAGTGGTCCTACAGGGGGCCGACCATCAGCAAGGAGACCTGAACCATATGGCTACACCTTC
>TRBV4-1|16|-|TRBJ1-2|-
CASSQDGGGTNYGYTF
TGCGCCAGCAGCCAAGATGGGGGCGGAACTAACTATGGCTACACCTTC
>TRBV19|15|TRBD2|TRBJ2-1|-
CASSSRTSGDNEQFF
TGTGCCAGTAGTAGCCGGACTAGCGGGGACAATGAGCAGTTCTTC
>TRBV24-1|11|-|TRBJ2-5|-
CATSRGETQYF
TGTGCCACCAGTAGGGGGGAGACCCAGTACTTC
>TRBV6-6|14|-|TRBJ2-7|few
CASTKDGGAYEQYF
TGTGCCAGCACCAAGGACGGGGGTGCCTACGAGCAGTACTTC
>TRBV10-3|16|TRBD1|TRBJ2-1|-
CAISVGQSSSYNEQFF
TGTGCCATCAGTGTGGGACAGTCTAGCTCCTACAATGAGCAGTTCTTC
>TRBV11-2|14|-|TRBJ2-3|-
CASSFISTPDTQYF
TGTGCCAGCAGCTTCATCTCCACTCCAGATACGCAGTATTTT
>TRBV6-6|16|-|TRBJ1-2|-
CASSYIHEGGNYGYTF
TGTGCCAGCAGTTACATCCATGAGGGTGGAAACTATGGCTACACCTTC
>TRBV3-1/TRBV3-2|20|TRBD2|TRBJ2-1|-
CASSQTPGASGGRSYNEQFF
TGTGCCAGCAGCCAAACCCCTGGGGCTAGCGGGGGCCGCTCCTACAATGAGCAGTTCTTC
>TRBV3-1/TRBV3-2|16|TRBD2|TRBJ2-5|-
CASSPGTSEFQETQYF
TGTGCCAGCAGCCCCGGGACTAGCGAATTCCAAGAGACCCAGTACTTC
>TRBV18|13|-|TRBJ1-1|many
CASSPGLNTEAFF
TGTGCCAGCTCACCGGGGCTAAACACTGAAGCTTTCTTT
>TRBV30|16|-|TRBJ1-1|once
CAWSVRGPAVDTEAFF
TGTGCCTGGAGTGTTAGGGGCCCCGCCGTGGACACTGAAGCTTTCTTT
>TRBV2|13|-|TRBJ1-2|-
CAGGSGLPYGYTF
TGTGCCGGCGGTTCGGGGTTGCCATATGGCTACACCTTC
>TRBV7-9|18|TRBD2|TRBJ2-1|-
CASSTTVRRENSYNEQFF
TGTGCCAGCAGCACGACGGTGAGGCGGGAGAACTCCTACAATGAGCAGTTCTTC
>TRBV6-1|13|-|TRBJ2-2|once
CASIRSNTGELFF
TGTGCCAGCATCAGATCGAACACCGGGGAGCTGTTTTTT
>TRBV3-1/TRBV3-2|16|TRBD1|TRBJ2-7|few
CASSYREGTGGYEQYF
TGTGCCAGCAGCTACAGAGAGGGAACAGGGGGCTACGAGCAGTACTTC
>TRBV19|16|TRBD1|TRBJ1-5|-
CASSRTGNDGNQPQHF
TGTGCCAGTAGTCGGACAGGGAACGATGGCAATCAGCCCCAGCATTTT
>TRBV5-1|15|-|TRBJ2-4|-
CASSLATGTKNIQYF
TGCGCCAGCAGCTTGGCGACAGGGACTAAAAACATTCAGTACTTC
>TRBV9|14|-|TRBJ2-7|-
CASSASPDTYEQYF
TGTGCCAGCAGCGCCTCTCCGGACACCTACGAGCAGTACTTC
>TRBV5-1|15|TRBD1|TRBJ2-7|-
CASSLRDRGPYEQYF
TGCGCCAGCAGCTTAAGGGACAGGGGCCCCTACGAGCAGTACTTC
>TRBV3-1/TRBV3-2|18|TRBD1|TRBJ2-6|-
CASSRGGTGRTGANVLTF
TGTGCCAGCAGCCGGGGGGGGACAGGGAGAACTGGGGCCAACGTCCTGACTTTC
>TRBV19|14|-|TRBJ2-3|-
CASSIGGPGNTQYF
TGTGCCAGTAGTATCGGGGGGCCGGGGAATACGCAGTATTTT
>TRBV2|13|-|TRBJ2-7|-
CASSAGRAYEQYF
TGTGCCAGCAGTGCAGGCAGGGCCTACGAGCAGTACTTC
>TRBV12-3/TRBV12-4|13|-|TRBJ2-2|few
CASSFASTGELFF
TGTGCCAGCAGTTTTGCCAGCACCGGGGAGCTGTTTTTT
>TRBV27|15|-|TRBJ1-1|-
CASSLFGRRSTEAFF
TGTGCCAGCAGTTTATTCGGGAGGAGAAGCACTGAAGCTTTCTTT
>TRBV7-9|14|-|TRBJ1-1|-
CASSSPERDTEAFF
TGTGCCAGCAGCTCTCCCGAACGGGACACTGAAGCTTTCTTT
>TRBV5-1|11|-|TRBJ2-5|-
CASQEEETQYF
TGCGCCAGCCAAGAGGAGGAGACCCAGTACTTC
>TRBV28|14|TRBD2|TRBJ2-1|-
CASSGGGRDYEQFF
TGTGCCAGCAGCGGCGGGGGGCGGGATTATGAGCAGTTCTTC
>TRBV5-1|16|-|TRBJ2-2|-
CASSLISGTNTGELFF
TGCGCCAGCAGCTTGATATCAGGGACGAACACCGGGGAGCTGTTTTTT
>TRBV2|15|-|TRBJ1-5|few
CASSETGVTNQPQHF
TGTGCCAGCTCAGAGACCGGGGTAACGAATCAGCCCCAGCATTTT
>TRBV19|13|-|TRBJ1-1|-
CASLDVVGTEAFF
TGTGCCAGTCTAGATGTAGTCGGCACTGAAGCTTTCTTT
>TRBV19|14|TRBD2|TRBJ2-7|-
CASSIAAGGPEQYF
TGTGCCAGTAGTATAGCAGCGGGGGGGCCCGAGCAGTACTTC
>TRBV9|15|-|TRBJ1-3|-
CASSAYLYSGNTIYF
TGTGCCAGCAGCGCCTACTTATACTCTGGAAACACCATATATTTT
>TRBV7-9|14|-|TRBJ1-2|-
CASSLETGNYGYTF
TGTGCCAGCAGCTTAGAGACTGGAAACTATGGCTACACCTTC
>TRBV15|15|TRBD2|TRBJ2-1|-
CATSRVAGVGNEQFF
TGTGCCACCAGCAGAGTAGCGGGGGTAGGAAATGAGCAGTTCTTC
>TRBV10-1|13|-|TRBJ1-2|-
CASSESRNWGYTF
TGCGCCAGCAGTGAGTCGAGAAATTGGGGCTACACCTTC
>TRBV19|15|TRBD1|TRBJ2-3|-
CASSARGQGPDTQYF
TGTGCCAGTAGTGCCCGGGGACAGGGTCCAGATACGCAGTATTTT
>TRBV6-1|14|-|TRBJ1-4|few
CASSDWSLYKKLFF
TGTGCCAGCAGTGATTGGAGCTTGTATAAAAAACTGTTTTTT
>TRBV5-1|16|-|TRBJ1-6|once
CASSLDGADFGSPLHF
TGCGCCAGCAGCTTGGATGGGGCAGATTTTGGTTCACCCCTCCACTTT
>TRBV5-1|16|TRBD1|TRBJ1-6|-
CASSFRQGATNSPLHF
TGCGCCAGCAGCTTTCGACAGGGAGCCACTAATTCACCCCTCCACTTT
>TRBV11-2|15|TRBD2|TRBJ2-1|-
CASSLAGSYFDEQFF
TGTGCCAGCAGCCTAGCGGGGTCCTACTTCGATGAGCAGTTCTTC
>TRBV6-6|16|-|TRBJ1-6|-
CATKLAQGSYNSPLHF
TGTGCCACAAAACTGGCCCAGGGGTCCTATAATTCACCCCTCCACTTT
>TRBV19|15|-|TRBJ1-1|few
CASSIDPGVNTEAFF
TGTGCCAGTAGTATAGATCCAGGGGTGAACACTGAAGCTTTCTTT
>TRBV10-3|17|TRBD2|TRBJ2-2|-
CAISRTSGGRYTGELFF
TGTGCCATCAGTCGGACTAGCGGGGGGCGCTACACCGGGGAGCTGTTTTTT
>TRBV5-4|16|TRBD1|TRBJ1-1|once
CASSIPGTVRATEAFF
TGTGCCAGCAGCATACCCGGGACAGTTAGGGCCACTGAAGCTTTCTTT